One sample yielded the 16 T cell receptor beta chains listed below, sequenced in a study of blood T cell repertoires in COVID-19. Sequencing was performed with immunoSEQ multiplex PCR; in TCRdb, only in-frame clones are kept and a portion is missing. In the table there are 20,000 to 25,000 clones, approximately 91% of which are singletons. Input material: peripheral blood. Receptors originate from a human donor in a cohort sampled during active COVID-19. The donor label of this sample is uncertain.

This rearrangement joins TRBV27 to TRBJ2-7; TRBD2 agrees at 8 bases. CDR1 and CDR2 (germline): MNHEY, SMNVEV (reference sequence). V dropped 3 bases and J dropped 1; count of bases not matched to a gene: 5. CDR3 size: 15 residues. This chain's CDR3 is CASSFTGLVSYEQYF. In DNA form, the CDR3 reads TGTGCCAGCAGTTTTACGGGACTAGTATCCTACGAGCAGTACTTC.

The chain is built from TRBV9 and TRBJ2-7; 12 bases are a match to TRBD2. V trimming: 0 bases; J trimming: 4 bases; junction bases outside the gene matches: 2. The CDR3 contains 15 residues. Germline CDR1 is SGDLS and CDR2 is YYNGEE. CDR3 bases: TGTGCCAGCAGCGTAGGGACTAGCGGGAAGTACGAGCAGTACTTC. Translating it yields CASSVGTSGKYEQYF.

The genes are TRBV5-4 and TRBJ2-6; D uncertain. Germline CDR1 and CDR2: SGHNT and YYREEE (reference sequence). Trimming removed 0 bases at V and 1 base at J, with 5 bases between. The CDR3 is made up of 15 amino acids. The CDR3 spells CASSLGESGANVLTF. The DNA for the CDR3 is TGTGCCAGCAGCTTGGGAGAGTCTGGGGCCAACGTCCTGACTTTC.

The DNA for the CDR3 is TGTGCCAGCAGTTTACTAGCGAGCTCCTACGAGCAGTACTTC. Amino acid sequence: CASSLLASSYEQYF. The gene calls are TRBV28 and TRBJ2-7, with D tentatively TRBD2 (6 bases). This CDR3 spans 14 amino acids. Deletions cut 2 bases from V and 0 bases from J, with 8 bases between. Germline CDR1 reads MDHEN; CDR2 reads SYDVKM.

V usage is TRBV2 and J usage is TRBJ1-5, with 8 positions matching TRBD1. The CDR3 has 14 residues. V lost 4 bases to trimming and J lost 7 bases; unmatched junction nucleotides: 6. Germline CDR1 reads SNHLY; CDR2 reads FYNNEI. In DNA, the CDR3 is TGTGCCAGCAGTGTCGCAGGGGGCGGGCAGCCCCAGCATTTT. This sequence encodes CASSVAGGGQPQHF.

The chain recombines TRBV5-1 with TRBJ1-5; D is possibly TRBD1 (5 bases). CDR1 is SGHRS, CDR2 YFSETQ, per germline. This CDR3 region has 16 residues. The ends were cut back, 0 bases at V and 1 base at J, with 11 bases in the middle. The CDR3, as DNA: TGCGCCAGCAGCTTGGGGGCTGGGGGGAGCAATCAGCCCCAGCATTTT. Its translation is CASSLGAGGSNQPQHF.

The chain carries TRBV30 and TRBJ1-5; D gene ambiguous. Per germline, CDR1 GTSNPN and CDR2 SVGIG (reference sequence). The CDR3 has 14 residues. Trimming cost V 2 bases and J 0 bases, with 8 bases left between them. CDR3 sequence (DNA): TGTGCCTGGAGTCAAGGACTTAGCAATCAGCCCCAGCATTTT. This codes for CAWSQGLSNQPQHF. Drawing the rest from reference TRBV30 and TRBJ1-5, the complete variable domain is SQTIHQWPATLVQPVGSPLSLECTVEGTSNPNLYWYRQAAGRGLQLLFYSVGIGQISSEVPQNLSASRPQDRQFILSSKKLLLSDSGFYLCAWSQGLSNQPQHFGDGTRLSIL.

This clone was seen a single time. The CDR3 sequence is CASRGTSGSSETQYF. The CDR3 coding sequence is TGTGCCAGCAGGGGGACTAGCGGGAGTAGTGAGACCCAGTACTTC. This chain uses TRBV2 with TRBJ2-5; 14 bases match TRBD2. V lost 6 bases, J lost 5 bases, and 5 bases stayed unmatched. The V gene's germline CDR1 is SNHLY and CDR2 FYNNEI. The CDR3 consists of 15 residues.

V is TRBV19 and J is TRBJ1-5; possibly TRBD1 for D (6 bases). V lost 7 bases, J lost 0 bases, and 13 bases lay in between. Germline V lookup: CDR1 LNHDA, CDR2 SQIVND (reference sequence). CDR3 length: 15 residues. Here the CDR3 reads CASNPTGYSNQPQHF. For the CDR3, the DNA is TGTGCCAGTAACCCGACAGGTTATAGCAATCAGCCCCAGCATTTT.

The count of this clone is one. The gene calls are TRBV6-1 and TRBJ1-1; D gene uncertain. CDR3 size: 14 residues. In germline, CDR1 is MNHNS, CDR2 SASEGT. Deletions cut 1 base from V and 5 bases from J, with 11 bases between. DNA for the CDR3: TGTGCCAGCAGTGAAGGACCCAGGAGGACTGAAGCTTTCTTT. It specifies CASSEGPRRTEAFF.

This chain joins TRBV10-3 and TRBJ1-6; 7 nucleotides align to TRBD1. This CDR3 is built from 17 residues. Unmatched junction bases numbered 11, after V lost 0 bases and J lost 9 bases. CDR1 ENHRY and CDR2 SYGVKD come from the germline V gene. CDR3 sequence: CAISESGVTGPSSPLHF. The CDR3 coding sequence is TGTGCCATCAGTGAGTCGGGCGTGACAGGGCCTAGTTCACCCCTCCACTTT.

The V gene is TRBV2, the J gene TRBJ2-2, with 11 bases matching TRBD2. V trimming: 3 bases; J trimming: 4 bases; junction bases outside the gene matches: 10. The germline gives CDR1 SNHLY, CDR2 FYNNEI. The CDR3 totals 18 residues. CDR3 nucleotide sequence: TGTGCCAGCAGTGAGGGGAATAGCGGGAGGGGAGGCACCGGGGAGCTGTTTTTT. Translation gives CASSEGNSGRGGTGELFF.

V gene TRBV5-5 combines with J gene TRBJ2-7; D is undetermined. Per germline, CDR1 SGHKS and CDR2 YYEKEE (reference sequence). With 4 bases removed from V and 4 bases from J, the gap between germline ends came to 6 bases. CDR3 length: 11 amino acids. The CDR3, as DNA: TGTGCCAGCAGCGTCGTGTACGAGCAGTACTTC. Amino acids: CASSVVYEQYF.

This clone was observed a few times. This sequence joins TRBV7-7 and TRBJ2-7; possible D gene TRBD1, 6 bases. Trimming took off 5 bases at V and 7 bases at J, with 15 bases between the two ends. This CDR3 has 13 residues. Germline values: CDR1 SSHAT, CDR2 FNYEAQ (reference sequence). CDR3 coding DNA: TGTGCCAGCAGCAGGGACATGGGGAAGGAGCAGTACTTC. Translated: CASSRDMGKEQYF.

The chain employs TRBV30 and TRBJ1-4, with D hard to call. Germline-derived CDR1 and CDR2 are GTSNPN and SVGIG (reference sequence). V was pared by 1 base and J by 7 bases, with 10 bases between. The CDR3 runs to 13 residues. The chain's CDR3 is CAWSGLTGEKLFF. For the CDR3, the DNA is TGTGCCTGGAGTGGACTAACTGGTGAAAAACTGTTTTTT.

This chain uses TRBV5-4 with TRBJ2-2; TRBD1 is a possible D gene (6 bases). The V end was cut by 4 bases, the J end by 4 bases, with 14 bases between. Germline V gene data show CDR1 as SGHNT and CDR2 as YYREEE (reference sequence). The CDR3 is 15 amino acids. CDR3 nucleotides: TGTGCCAGCAGCACATCGGGGACACCCACCGGGGAGCTGTTTTTT. This gives the protein CASSTSGTPTGELFF.